The 6 T cell receptor beta chains below were found in one sample sequenced in a study of OX40 agonist ivuxolimab in advanced cancers. Clones were sequenced by immunoSEQ multiplex PCR, and TCRdb holds only the in-frame ones, with some missing. The data show approximately 64,000 clones, around 85% seen once. The starting material was CD4+ or CD8+ T cells sorted from blood, obtained in a trial of the OX40 agonist ivuxolimab. The source is an adult with an advanced solid tumor such as melanoma, head and neck, liver or kidney cancer.

This clone was seen just once. The genes are TRBV5-6 and TRBJ2-7; tentatively, D is TRBD1 (5 bases). The CDR3 extends over 14 amino acids. V was clipped by 2 bases and J by 3 bases, with 12 bases between them. The germline gives CDR1 SGHDT, CDR2 YYEEEE. The CDR3 sequence is CASSLGVRGYEQYF. DNA of the CDR3: TGTGCCAGCAGCTTAGGGGTAAGGGGCTACGAGCAGTACTTC. Based on the CDR3 plus reference TRBV5-6 and TRBJ2-7, the full variable domain is DAGVTQSPTHLIKTRGQQVTLRCSPKSGHDTVSWYQQALGQGPQFIFQYYEEEERQRGNFPDRFSGHQFPNYSSELNVNALLLGDSALYLCASSLGVRGYEQYFGPGTRLTVT.

This rearrangement joins TRBV5-4 to TRBJ1-2, with a weak D call TRBD1 (5 bases). The CDR3 totals 15 residues. Deletions cut 0 bases from V and 0 bases from J, with 9 bases between. Germline V gene sequence: CDR1 SGHNT, CDR2 YYREEE (reference sequence). The CDR3 region has the DNA TGTGCCAGCAGCTTGGTTCAGGGCTCTAACTATGGCTACACCTTC. Its translation: CASSLVQGSNYGYTF.

The chain uses TRBV18 and TRBJ2-7, with D maybe TRBD1 (5 bases). From germline, CDR1 is KGHSH and CDR2 LQKENI. This CDR3 is built from 13 residues. V was shortened by 3 bases and J by 6 bases, with 12 bases between the two germline ends. The DNA of the CDR3 is TGTGCCAGCTCACCGGCCAGGGTGAGCGAGCAGTACTTC. Its translation: CASSPARVSEQYF. Full variable domain (outside the CDR3, taken from reference TRBV18 and TRBJ2-7): NAGVMQNPRHLVRRRGQEARLRCSPMKGHSHVYWYRQLPEEGLKFMVYLQKENIIDESGMPKERFSAEFPKEGPSILRIQQVVRGDSAAYFCASSPARVSEQYFGPGTRLTVT.

The gene calls are TRBV7-2 and TRBJ2-7, with a weak D call TRBD2 (6 bases). This CDR3 comprises 14 residues. Trimming shortened V by 2 bases and J by 2 bases, and 10 bases separated the two germline ends. Germline V gene data show CDR1 as SGHTA and CDR2 as FQGNSA. CDR3 nucleotide sequence: TGTGCCAGCAGCTTAAGGGACTTAGCCTACGAGCAGTACTTC. It translates to CASSLRDLAYEQYF.

The gene calls are TRBV28 and TRBJ1-2; 7 nucleotides align to TRBD1. Losses at the gene ends were 5 bases for V and 3 bases for J; bases not matched to a gene: 12. From germline, CDR1 is MDHEN and CDR2 SYDVKM. The CDR3 totals 16 residues. CDR3 bases: TGTGCCAGCAGTGAGGGGACAGCAACCCGTTACTATGGCTACACCTTC. Its translation: CASSEGTATRYYGYTF.

This chain links TRBV18 with TRBJ2-3; D gene unclear. The V end was cut by 1 base, the J end by 5 bases, with 7 bases between. The germline V gene has CDR1 KGHSH and CDR2 LQKENI. This CDR3 contains 13 residues. The CDR3 here is CASSPLRVDTQYF. CDR3 nucleotides: TGTGCCAGCTCACCACTTAGGGTAGATACGCAGTATTTT.